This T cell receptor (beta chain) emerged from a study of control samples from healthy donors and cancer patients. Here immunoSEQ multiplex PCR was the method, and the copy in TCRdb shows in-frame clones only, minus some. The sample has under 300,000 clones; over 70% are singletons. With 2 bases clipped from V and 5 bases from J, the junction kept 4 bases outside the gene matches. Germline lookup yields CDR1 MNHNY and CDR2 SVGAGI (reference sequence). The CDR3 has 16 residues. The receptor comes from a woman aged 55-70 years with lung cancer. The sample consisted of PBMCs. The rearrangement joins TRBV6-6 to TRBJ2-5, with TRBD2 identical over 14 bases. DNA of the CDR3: TGTGCCAGCAGTTACACGGGACTAGCGGGAGTTGAGACCCAGTACTTC. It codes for CASSYTGLAGVETQYF.